The following is a T cell receptor beta chain sequence with its context. Its antigen is undetermined. The data stem from a study of cytomegalovirus exposure and HLA in healthy donors. Study observations and caveats: Accurate prediction of HLA-A and HLA-B alleles (for most subjects) was reportedly achieved from TCR beta sequences. A list of approximately 150 TCR beta chains associated with cytomegalovirus was given.

PCR used 60 Vbeta primers and 13 Jbeta primers. TCRdb's copy holds only in-frame clones and misses some; the assay was immunoSEQ multiplex PCR. Of about 300,000 clones listed, about nine tenths are singletons. The CDR3 loop spans 15 amino acids. V shed 4 bases, J shed 4 bases, and the junction held 7 bases outside the gene matches. The germline CDR1 and CDR2 sequences are LGHNA and YSLEER. The clonotype originates from a man between 35 and 55 years old in good health and CMV-seropositive. This chain uses TRBV4-3 with TRBJ2-7, with 10 bases aligning to TRBD2. Sample: PBMCs. The CDR3 sequence is CASSPTSGISYEQYF. The CDR3 coding sequence is TGCGCCAGCAGCCCAACTAGCGGGATCTCATACGAGCAGTACTTC.